Given below is one TCR beta chain in context. Its antigen is currently unknown. Sequenced by immunoSEQ multiplex PCR; TCRdb stores in-frame clones only, minus some. Among 2,500 to 3,500 clones listed, around nine tenths were seen once. This entry belongs to a study of chemoradiotherapy in HPV16-positive cancers. Regarding the study as a whole: For HPV16-positive patients, expanding HPV-responsive T cells associated with longer recurrence-free survival.

V lost 7 bases and J 1 base, leaving 11 bases between the germline ends. Germline loops: CDR1 ENHRY, CDR2 SYGVKD. This CDR3 comprises 13 residues. The chain has TRBV10-3 and TRBJ2-7; a weak D match, TRBD2 (6 bases). Specimen: tumor tissue, collected from a patient who underwent chemoradiotherapy. The clonotype comes from a human donor with HPV-associated anogenital cancer. CDR3 loop: CAITTGESYEQYF. The CDR3 DNA reads as TGTGCCATCACGACGGGGGAGTCCTACGAGCAGTACTTC.